The 17 T cell receptor beta chains reported below all come from one sample, sequenced in a study of cytomegalovirus exposure and HLA in healthy donors. 13 Jbeta primers and 60 Vbeta primers were used for the PCR. Sequencing used immunoSEQ multiplex PCR; TCRdb keeps in-frame clones, though not all of them. The sample gives more than 150,000 clones, about four fifths of which show up once; approximately 1.5% is in the top ten. Specimen: PBMCs. These TCRs come from a girl aged 10 to 17 in good health and CMV-seropositive.

This clone was seen once. This chain links TRBV27 with TRBJ2-5; 7 positions agree with TRBD1. The junction had 12 bases not matched to a gene; V was cut back by 6 bases and J by 5 bases. The CDR3 extends over 15 amino acids. CDR1 is MNHEY, CDR2 SMNVEV, per germline (reference sequence). The CDR3 region is CASSLVQGPGETQYF. The CDR3 DNA sequence: TGTGCCAGCAGCCTGGTACAGGGGCCCGGGGAGACCCAGTACTTC.

The CDR3, as DNA: TGTGCCAGCAGCTTTAGCGGGGGCGCCTCCTACGAGCAGTACTTC. This codes for CASSFSGGASYEQYF. This chain connects TRBV7-9 to TRBJ2-7; the match to TRBD2 covers 9 bases. The V segment lost 3 bases and the J segment 0 bases; nucleotides outside the gene matches: 3. The CDR3 is 15 amino acids. Germline V gives CDR1 SEHNR, CDR2 FQNEAQ (reference sequence).

The chain employs TRBV6-5 and TRBJ1-1, with a possible D match to TRBD1 (6 bases). CDR1 is MNHEY and CDR2 is SVGAGI in the germline V gene. The CDR3 spans 12 residues. Trimming cost V 6 bases and J 9 bases, with 14 bases left between them. The CDR3 coding sequence is TGTGCCAGCAGCCAGGGGCCACGAAAAGCTTTCTTT. Its protein is CASSQGPRKAFF.

The DNA of the CDR3 is TGTGCCAGCGGACGGACAGGGGGCGGTAATCAGCCCCAGCATTTT. This translates into CASGRTGGGNQPQHF. The chain combines TRBV5-8 with TRBJ1-5, with 11 nucleotides matching TRBD1. Trimming took 7 bases from V and 4 from J; bases not matched to a gene: 7. The CDR3 extends over 15 amino acids. CDR1 SGHTS and CDR2 YDEGEE come from the germline V gene.

V gene TRBV11-3 combines with J gene TRBJ2-1, with D possibly matching TRBD2 (6 bases). V was pared by 8 bases and J by 6 bases, with 23 bases between. Per the germline V gene, CDR1 is SGHNT and CDR2 is YENEEA. CDR3 length: 16 amino acids. The CDR3 spells CASQGLGKPGTNEQFF. CDR3 nucleotides: TGTGCCAGCCAGGGACTGGGCAAGCCCGGAACCAATGAGCAGTTCTTC.

The chain employs TRBV6-4 and TRBJ2-7, with D uncertain. The germline gives CDR1 MRHNA, CDR2 SNTAGT. This CDR3 is built from 9 residues. The ends were cut back, 8 bases at V and 3 bases at J, with 2 bases in the middle. This CDR3 reads CASRYEQYF. The CDR3 DNA follows: TGTGCCAGCCGCTACGAGCAGTACTTC.

The rearrangement uses TRBV5-4 and TRBJ2-6; D not resolved. V lost 1 base and J 2 bases, leaving 13 bases between the germline ends. Per germline, CDR1 SGHNT and CDR2 YYREEE (reference sequence). The CDR3 is 17 amino acids. CDR3 region: CASSLSFTGAGANVLTF. The DNA for the CDR3 is TGTGCCAGCAGCTTGTCGTTTACGGGTGCTGGGGCCAACGTCCTGACTTTC.

The chain has TRBV11-2 and TRBJ2-5; possible D gene TRBD2, 6 bases. The CDR3 consists of 14 residues. Trimming cost V 6 bases and J 5 bases, with 16 bases left between them. Germline V lookup: CDR1 SGHAT, CDR2 FQNNGV. CDR3 coding DNA: TGTGCCAGCAGGCCGGGACTCGCGGGGGAGACCCAGTACTTC. Translating it yields CASRPGLAGETQYF.

This chain connects TRBV7-8 to TRBJ1-5, with 9 bases matching TRBD1. The ends lost 6 bases at V and 5 bases at J; junction bases unmatched: 8. CDR1 is SGHVS and CDR2 is FQNEAQ in the germline V gene. This CDR3 has 15 amino acids. In DNA, the CDR3 is TGTGCCAGCAGTCGGGCGGGACAGGGCGATCAGCCCCAGCATTTT. Translating gives CASSRAGQGDQPQHF.

The genes are TRBV5-4 and TRBJ2-5; TRBD2 matches at 9 bases. J gave up 2 bases and V 4 bases, and 3 bases lay outside the gene matches. This CDR3 spans 14 amino acids. The germline V gene has CDR1 SGHNT and CDR2 YYREEE (reference sequence). CDR3 sequence (DNA): TGTGCCAGCAGCCTCGGACTAGCGCAAGAGACCCAGTACTTC. It yields the protein CASSLGLAQETQYF.

The chain carries TRBV11-3 and TRBJ2-3; 10 bases are a match to TRBD2. The junction had 11 bases not matched to a gene; V was cut back by 5 bases and J by 0 bases. CDR1 SGHNT and CDR2 YENEEA come from the germline V gene. The CDR3 contains 18 residues. The CDR3 sequence is CASSRHIPTSGSTDTQYF. The CDR3 DNA reads TGTGCCAGCAGCCGACACATCCCGACTAGCGGGAGCACAGATACGCAGTATTTT.

This clone was detected only once. The chain has TRBV6-5 and TRBJ2-2; D is uncertain. The CDR3 runs 14 residues. V was pared by 6 bases and J by 6 bases, with 14 bases between. Germline V lookup: CDR1 MNHEY, CDR2 SVGAGI. The CDR3 here is CASRLKVGAGELFF. DNA of the CDR3: TGTGCCAGCAGGCTGAAGGTGGGCGCCGGGGAGCTGTTTTTT.

The CDR3 protein is CASSTQGLSYEQYF. CDR3 bases: TGTGCCAGCAGTACACAGGGGCTATCGTACGAGCAGTACTTC. The chain links TRBV27 to TRBJ2-7; 7 bases are shared with TRBD1. Germline trimming cut 5 bases from V and 4 bases from J; bases unmatched to any gene: 8. This CDR3 has 14 residues. Per germline, CDR1 MNHEY and CDR2 SMNVEV (reference sequence).

CDR3 in amino acids: CASNPGHQLQGELFF. CDR3 in DNA: TGTGCCAGCAACCCGGGACACCAGTTGCAAGGGGAGCTGTTTTTT. The V and J genes are TRBV6-5 and TRBJ2-2; maybe TRBD1 (6 bases). CDR3 length: 15 amino acids. Germline loops: CDR1 MNHEY, CDR2 SVGAGI. The V and J ends lost 7 bases and 8 bases respectively, with 20 bases between them.

The rearrangement joins TRBV5-4 to TRBJ2-1, with TRBD2 identical over 11 bases. The CDR3 sequence is 15 residues long. The germline gives CDR1 SGHNT, CDR2 YYREEE (reference sequence). V was clipped by 5 bases and J by 4 bases; unmatched bases: 5. The CDR3 DNA sequence: TGTGCCAGCAGACTGGGACTAGCGGAATACAATGAGCAGTTCTTC. This gives the protein CASRLGLAEYNEQFF.

The chain links TRBV7-2 to TRBJ1-2, with D maybe TRBD1 (6 bases). V dropped 5 bases and J dropped 4 bases, with 14 bases sitting between them. The CDR3 consists of 14 residues. CDR1 SGHTA and CDR2 FQGNSA come from the germline V gene. The CDR3 bases are TGTGCCAGCAGCATTACCCGGGACACCTATGGCTACACCTTC. It encodes CASSITRDTYGYTF.

The V gene is TRBV7-9, the J gene TRBJ1-3; D might be TRBD1 (6 bases). V lost 3 bases, J lost 1 base, and 16 bases lay in between. The CDR3 consists of 17 residues. Germline assignment: CDR1 SEHNR and CDR2 FQNEAQ (reference sequence). The DNA for the CDR3 is TGTGCCAGCAGCTTTCGAACAGGGAGACTTTCTGGAAACACCATATATTTT. The encoded protein is CASSFRTGRLSGNTIYF.